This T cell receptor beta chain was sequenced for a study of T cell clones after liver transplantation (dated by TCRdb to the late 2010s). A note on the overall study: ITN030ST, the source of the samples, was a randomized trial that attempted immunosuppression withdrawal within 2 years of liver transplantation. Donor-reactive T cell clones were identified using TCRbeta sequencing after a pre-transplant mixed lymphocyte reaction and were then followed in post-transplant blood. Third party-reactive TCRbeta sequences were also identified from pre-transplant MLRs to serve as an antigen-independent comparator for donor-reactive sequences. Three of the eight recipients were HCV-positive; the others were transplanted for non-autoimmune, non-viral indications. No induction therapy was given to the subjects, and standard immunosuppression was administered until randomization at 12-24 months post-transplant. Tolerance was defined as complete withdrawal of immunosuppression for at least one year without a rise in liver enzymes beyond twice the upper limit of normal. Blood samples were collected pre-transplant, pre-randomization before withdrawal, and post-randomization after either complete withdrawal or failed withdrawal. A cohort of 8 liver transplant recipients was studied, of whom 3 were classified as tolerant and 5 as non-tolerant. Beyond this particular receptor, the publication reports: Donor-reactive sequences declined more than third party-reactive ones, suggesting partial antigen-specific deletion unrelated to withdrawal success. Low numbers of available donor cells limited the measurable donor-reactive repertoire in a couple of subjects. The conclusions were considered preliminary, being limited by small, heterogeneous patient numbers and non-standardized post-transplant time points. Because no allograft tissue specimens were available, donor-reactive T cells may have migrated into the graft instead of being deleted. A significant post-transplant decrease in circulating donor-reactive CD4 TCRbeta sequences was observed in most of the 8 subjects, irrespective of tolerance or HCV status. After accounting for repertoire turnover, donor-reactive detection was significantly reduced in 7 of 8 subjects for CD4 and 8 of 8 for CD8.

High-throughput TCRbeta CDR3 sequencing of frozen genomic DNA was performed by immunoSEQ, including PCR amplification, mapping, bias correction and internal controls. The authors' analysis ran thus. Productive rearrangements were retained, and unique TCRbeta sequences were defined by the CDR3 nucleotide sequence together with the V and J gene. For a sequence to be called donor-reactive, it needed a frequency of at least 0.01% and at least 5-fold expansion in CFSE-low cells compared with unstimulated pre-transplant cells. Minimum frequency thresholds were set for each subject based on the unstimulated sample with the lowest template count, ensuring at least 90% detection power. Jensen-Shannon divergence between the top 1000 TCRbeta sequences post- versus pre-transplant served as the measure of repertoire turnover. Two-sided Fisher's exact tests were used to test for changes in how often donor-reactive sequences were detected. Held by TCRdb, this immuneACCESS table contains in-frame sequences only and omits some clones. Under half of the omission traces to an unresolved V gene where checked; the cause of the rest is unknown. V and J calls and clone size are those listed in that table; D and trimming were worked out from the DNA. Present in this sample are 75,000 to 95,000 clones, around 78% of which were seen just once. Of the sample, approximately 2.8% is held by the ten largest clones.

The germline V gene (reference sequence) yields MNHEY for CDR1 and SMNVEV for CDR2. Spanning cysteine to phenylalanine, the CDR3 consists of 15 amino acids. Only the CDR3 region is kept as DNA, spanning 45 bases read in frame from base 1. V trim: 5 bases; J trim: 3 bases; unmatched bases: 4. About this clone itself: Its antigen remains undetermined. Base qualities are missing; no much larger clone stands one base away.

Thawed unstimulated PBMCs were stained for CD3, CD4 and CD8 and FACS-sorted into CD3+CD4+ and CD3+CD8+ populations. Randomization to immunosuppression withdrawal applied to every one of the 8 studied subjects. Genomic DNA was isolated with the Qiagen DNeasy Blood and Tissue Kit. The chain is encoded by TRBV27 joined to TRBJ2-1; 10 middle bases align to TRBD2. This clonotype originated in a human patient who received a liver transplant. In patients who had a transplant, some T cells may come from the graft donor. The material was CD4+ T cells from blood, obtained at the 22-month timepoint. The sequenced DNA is TGTGCCAGCAGTCAGCTAGCGGGGGTCTACAATGAGCAGTTCTTC. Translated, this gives CASSQLAGVYNEQFF.